This T cell receptor (beta chain) was profiled in a study of shared clonotypes between healthy human individuals. This CDR3 has 13 residues. The germline V gene encodes CDR1 MDHEN and CDR2 SYDVKM. V dropped 5 bases and J dropped 6; count of bases not matched to a gene: 5. All donors qualified as healthy HIV-negative adults and had experienced no recent acute infections or vaccinations. Nashville, Tennessee was home to all donors, each a Caucasian adult. Each replicate PCR on the sorted subsets used roughly 200 ng DNA (around 31,000 T cell genomes). The method was immunoSEQ multiplex PCR; TCRdb's version includes in-frame clones alone and lacks a portion of them. Seen here are approximately 2.1 million clones, over 85% observed once, and the top ten hold 0.39%.

This clonotype was obtained from a man aged 18 to 30 in good health. Some clones in this sample may be carry-over from other donors' samples. The sample consisted of naive CD4+ T cells from PBMCs. The subset: CD45RA+ positively selected. This chain connects TRBV28 to TRBJ2-7; TRBD1 matches 9 bases. The CDR3 bases are TGTGCCAGCAGTCCACAGGGGGCGGGCGAGCAGTACTTC. Translating it yields CASSPQGAGEQYF.